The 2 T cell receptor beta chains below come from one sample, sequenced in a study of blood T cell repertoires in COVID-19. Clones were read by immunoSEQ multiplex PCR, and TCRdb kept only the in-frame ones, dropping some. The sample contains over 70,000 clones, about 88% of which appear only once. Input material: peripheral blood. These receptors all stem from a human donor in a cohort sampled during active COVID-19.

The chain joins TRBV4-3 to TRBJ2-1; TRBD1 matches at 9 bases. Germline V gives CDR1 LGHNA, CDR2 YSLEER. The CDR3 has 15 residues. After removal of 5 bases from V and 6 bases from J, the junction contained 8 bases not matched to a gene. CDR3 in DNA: TGCGCCAGCAGCAGAAGGACAGGGGTACGCAATGAGCAGTTCTTC. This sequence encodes CASSRRTGVRNEQFF.

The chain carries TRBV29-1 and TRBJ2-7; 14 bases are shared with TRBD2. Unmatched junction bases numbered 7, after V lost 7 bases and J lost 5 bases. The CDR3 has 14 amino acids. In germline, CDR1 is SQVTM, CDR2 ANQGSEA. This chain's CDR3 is CSAGTSGRVHEQYF. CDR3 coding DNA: TGCAGCGCAGGGACTAGCGGGAGAGTCCACGAGCAGTACTTC.